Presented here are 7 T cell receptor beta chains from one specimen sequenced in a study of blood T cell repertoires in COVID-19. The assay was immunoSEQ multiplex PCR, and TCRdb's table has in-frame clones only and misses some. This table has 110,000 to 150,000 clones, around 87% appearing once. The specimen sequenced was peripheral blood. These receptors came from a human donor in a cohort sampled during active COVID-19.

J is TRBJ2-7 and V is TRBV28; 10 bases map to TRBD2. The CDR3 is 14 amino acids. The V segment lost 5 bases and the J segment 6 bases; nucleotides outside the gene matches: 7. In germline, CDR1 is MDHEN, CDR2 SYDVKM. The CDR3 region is CASSPLAGVGEQYF. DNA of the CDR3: TGTGCCAGCAGTCCCCTAGCGGGAGTAGGCGAGCAGTACTTC. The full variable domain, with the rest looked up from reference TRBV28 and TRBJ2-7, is DVKVTQSSRYLVKRTGEKVFLECVQDMDHENMFWYRQDPGLGLRLIYFSYDVKMKEKGDIPEGYSVSREKKERFSLILESASTNQTSMYLCASSPLAGVGEQYFGPGTRLTVT.

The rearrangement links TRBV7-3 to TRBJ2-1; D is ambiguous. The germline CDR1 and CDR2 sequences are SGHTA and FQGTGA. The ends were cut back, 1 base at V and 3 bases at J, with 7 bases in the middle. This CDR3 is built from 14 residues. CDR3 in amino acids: CASSLNGNYNEQFF. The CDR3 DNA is TGTGCCAGCAGCTTAAACGGTAACTACAATGAGCAGTTCTTC.

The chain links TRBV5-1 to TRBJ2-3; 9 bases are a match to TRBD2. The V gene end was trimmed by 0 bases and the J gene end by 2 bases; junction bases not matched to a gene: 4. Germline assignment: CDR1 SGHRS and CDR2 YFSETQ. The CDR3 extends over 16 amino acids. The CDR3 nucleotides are TGCGCCAGCAGCTTGGCCCTAGCGGGGCACACAGATACGCAGTATTTT. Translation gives CASSLALAGHTDTQYF.

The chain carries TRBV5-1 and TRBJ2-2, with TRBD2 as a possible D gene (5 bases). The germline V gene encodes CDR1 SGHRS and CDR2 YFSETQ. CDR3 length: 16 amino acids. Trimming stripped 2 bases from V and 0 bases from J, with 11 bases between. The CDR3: CASSLVMGANTGELFF. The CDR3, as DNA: TGCGCCAGCAGCTTAGTGATGGGAGCGAACACCGGGGAGCTGTTTTTT.

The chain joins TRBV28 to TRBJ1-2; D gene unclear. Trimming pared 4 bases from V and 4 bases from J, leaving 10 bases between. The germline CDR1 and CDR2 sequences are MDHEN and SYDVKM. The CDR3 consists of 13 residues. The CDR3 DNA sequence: TGTGCCAGCAGTTCCGGAGCGGGCTATGGCTACACCTTC. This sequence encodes CASSSGAGYGYTF.

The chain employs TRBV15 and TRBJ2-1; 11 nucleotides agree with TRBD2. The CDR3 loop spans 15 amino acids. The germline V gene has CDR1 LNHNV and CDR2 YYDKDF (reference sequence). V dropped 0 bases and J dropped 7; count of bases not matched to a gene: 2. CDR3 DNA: TGTGCCACCAGCAGAGAGACTAGCGGGATAAATGAGCAGTTCTTC. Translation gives CATSRETSGINEQFF. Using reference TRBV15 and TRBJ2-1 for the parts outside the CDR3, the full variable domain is DAMVIQNPRYQVTQFGKPVTLSCSQTLNHNVMYWYQQKSSQAPKLLFHYYDKDFNNEADTPDNFQSRRPNTSFCFLDIRSPGLGDTAMYLCATSRETSGINEQFFGPGTRLTVL.

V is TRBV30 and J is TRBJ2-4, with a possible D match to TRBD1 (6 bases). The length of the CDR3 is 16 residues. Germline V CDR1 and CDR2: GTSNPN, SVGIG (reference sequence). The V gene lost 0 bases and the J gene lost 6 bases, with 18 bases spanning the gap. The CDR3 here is CAWSVAWAGVGNIQYF. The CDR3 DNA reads TGTGCCTGGAGTGTAGCTTGGGCAGGGGTAGGAAACATTCAGTACTTC.